This T cell receptor (beta chain) was identified in a study of OX40 agonist ivuxolimab in advanced cancers. TCRdb's copy holds only in-frame clones and misses some; the assay was immunoSEQ multiplex PCR. The data contain about 67,000 clones, 70% to 90% of them singletons. With baseline, cycle 4 day 1, and cycle 7 day 1 as timepoints, blood was sampled. Germline V gene lookup returns CDR1 SGHVS and CDR2 FQNEAQ. The CDR3 is 15 amino acids. The ends were cut back, 5 bases at V and 2 bases at J, with 13 bases in the middle. Study-level points and caveats: Undetermined was the antigen specificity of the expanded peripheral T cells. The study found that CD8+ T cells averaged more expanded clones than CD4+. Doses of 0.1 to 3.0 mg/kg were accompanied by clonal expansion of CD4+ and CD8+ blood T cells by week 6.

With regard to this clone: Its specificity is unknown.

The TCR was taken from an adult with an advanced solid tumor such as melanoma, head and neck, liver or kidney cancer. The chain recombines TRBV7-8 with TRBJ1-5, with unresolved D. Material: CD4+ or CD8+ T cells sorted from blood, obtained in a trial of the OX40 agonist ivuxolimab. The CDR3 DNA reads TGTGCCAGCAGCCCCCGGGTCCCCGGCAATCAGCCCCAGCATTTT. Its protein product is CASSPRVPGNQPQHF. Supplemented by reference TRBV7-8 and TRBJ1-5, the full variable domain reads GAGVSQSPRYKVAKRGQDVALRCDPISGHVSLFWYQQALGQGPEFLTYFQNEAQLDKSGLPSDRFFAERPEGSVSTLKIQRTQQEDSAVYLCASSPRVPGNQPQHFGDGTRLSIL.